The 21 T cell receptor beta chains presented below share a single source sample, sequenced in a study of T cell responses to AZD1222 COVID-19 vaccine. Clones were read by immunoSEQ multiplex PCR, and TCRdb kept only the in-frame ones, dropping some. The repertoire holds 150,000 to 200,000 clones, with 92% as singletons. Sequencing used peripheral blood, obtained 28 days after the second AZD1222 dose. Receptor source: an adult who received the AZD1222 COVID-19 vaccine.

V gene TRBV2 combines with J gene TRBJ2-1; 8 bases are a match to TRBD1. The V gene end was trimmed by 5 bases and the J gene end by 2 bases; junction bases not matched to a gene: 2. The CDR3 runs 14 residues. Germline values: CDR1 SNHLY, CDR2 FYNNEI. CDR3 coding DNA: TGTGCCAGCAGTACGGGACAGGCCTACAATGAGCAGTTCTTC. It encodes CASSTGQAYNEQFF.

The CDR3 spells CSVEGDPDTQYF. CDR3 nucleotides: TGCAGCGTTGAAGGGGACCCAGATACGCAGTATTTT. This chain links TRBV29-1 with TRBJ2-3; D tentatively reads TRBD1 or TRBD2 (5 bases each). The CDR3 has 12 amino acids. Germline loops: CDR1 SQVTM, CDR2 ANQGSEA. Trimming cost V 1 base and J 4 bases, with 6 bases left between them.

This clone appeared once. This chain links TRBV5-1 with TRBJ1-1; D gene ambiguous. The germline CDR1 and CDR2 sequences are SGHRS and YFSETQ. The V gene lost 2 bases and the J gene lost 5 bases, with 13 bases spanning the gap. This CDR3 comprises 14 residues. CDR3 in amino acids: CASSFEGGDTEAFF. The CDR3 bases are TGCGCCAGCAGCTTTGAGGGAGGCGATACTGAAGCTTTCTTT. Complete variable domain (other parts from reference TRBV5-1 and TRBJ1-1): KAGVTQTPRYLIKTRGQQVTLSCSPISGHRSVSWYQQTPGQGLQFLFEYFSETQRNKGNFPGRFSGRQFSNSRSEMNVSTLELGDSALYLCASSFEGGDTEAFFGQGTRLTVV.

This chain joins TRBV12-3 or TRBV12-4 and TRBJ2-7; D is unclear. The CDR3 is 11 residues long. The V gene lost 5 bases and the J gene lost 3 bases, with 5 bases spanning the gap. This CDR3 reads CASSGDYEQYF. DNA of the CDR3: TGTGCCAGCAGTGGGGACTACGAGCAGTACTTC.

The chain has TRBV12-5 and TRBJ2-7; D is ambiguous. The CDR3 contains 16 residues. With 0 bases removed from V and 4 bases from J, the gap between germline ends came to 16 bases. The germline V gene has CDR1 LGHNT and CDR2 FRNRAP. CDR3 DNA sequence: TGTGCTAGTGGTTTGGTACACCTGATTGTCCCTTACGAGCAGTACTTC. Its protein product is CASGLVHLIVPYEQYF. Supplemented by reference TRBV12-5 and TRBJ2-7, the full variable domain reads DARVTQTPRHKVTEMGQEVTMRCQPILGHNTVFWYRQTMMQGLELLAYFRNRAPLDDSGMPKDRFSAEMPDATLATLKIQPSEPRDSAVYFCASGLVHLIVPYEQYFGPGTRLTVT.

In its sample, this clone was seen a few times. The chain carries TRBV5-1 and TRBJ2-5, with 7 bases fitting TRBD1. The germline CDR1 and CDR2 sequences are SGHRS and YFSETQ. This CDR3 region has 15 residues. V lost 4 bases to trimming and J lost 5 bases; unmatched junction nucleotides: 11. CDR3 DNA: TGCGCCAGCAGCCCGGGCGACAGGGCGTGGGAGACCCAGTACTTC. Residues: CASSPGDRAWETQYF.

The rearrangement uses TRBV4-3 and TRBJ2-7; 8 nucleotides agree with TRBD1. V was clipped by 5 bases and J by 2 bases; unmatched bases: 5. In germline, CDR1 is LGHNA, CDR2 YSLEER. The length of the CDR3 is 14 residues. Here the CDR3 reads CASSSGQATYEQYF. In DNA form, the CDR3 reads TGCGCCAGCAGCTCGGGACAGGCTACCTACGAGCAGTACTTC.

The chain links TRBV7-9 to TRBJ1-2; D is ambiguous. Germline CDR1 reads SEHNR; CDR2 reads FQNEAQ (reference sequence). The CDR3 runs 15 residues. V dropped 0 bases and J dropped 3 bases, with 11 bases sitting between them. CDR3 in amino acids: CASSLALGTDYGYTF. The CDR3 DNA is TGTGCCAGCAGCTTAGCCCTGGGCACGGACTATGGCTACACCTTC.

This chain links TRBV18 with TRBJ2-7; no reliable D call. Germline CDR1 is KGHSH and CDR2 is LQKENI. V shed 0 bases and J shed 0 bases, with 9 bases lying between them. The CDR3 covers 15 residues. CDR3 region: CASSPPDPPSYEQYF. CDR3 DNA sequence: TGTGCCAGCTCACCACCGGATCCTCCCTCCTACGAGCAGTACTTC.

J is TRBJ2-2 and V is TRBV7-3, with 10 bases matching TRBD1. V lost 5 bases to trimming and J lost 3 bases; unmatched junction nucleotides: 12. The CDR3 runs 18 residues. Germline V gives CDR1 SGHTA, CDR2 FQGTGA. CDR3 protein: CASSPRRTGGGYTGELFF. CDR3 DNA sequence: TGTGCCAGCAGCCCCCGGCGGACAGGGGGAGGGTACACCGGGGAGCTGTTTTTT.

This clone was recorded once. The chain has TRBV18 and TRBJ1-6; D is possibly TRBD1 (5 bases). Germline CDR1 KGHSH, CDR2 LQKENI. V gave up 2 bases and J gave up 5 bases, with 13 bases separating them. The CDR3 runs 16 residues. This chain's CDR3 is CASSPDSPANNSPLHF. DNA of the CDR3: TGTGCCAGCTCACCAGACAGCCCTGCCAATAATTCACCCCTCCACTTT. The full variable domain, in which reference TRBV18 and TRBJ1-6 provide the parts outside the CDR3, is NAGVMQNPRHLVRRRGQEARLRCSPMKGHSHVYWYRQLPEEGLKFMVYLQKENIIDESGMPKERFSAEFPKEGPSILRIQQVVRGDSAAYFCASSPDSPANNSPLHFGNGTRLTVT.

This chain links TRBV5-6 with TRBJ2-3; D call uncertain. Germline V CDR1 and CDR2: SGHDT, YYEEEE. Deletions cut 0 bases from V and 2 bases from J, with 13 bases between. The CDR3 is made up of 16 amino acids. CDR3 DNA sequence: TGTGCCAGCAGCTTGGAGGTTGGCCGAAACACAGATACGCAGTATTTT. This translates into CASSLEVGRNTDTQYF.

V usage is TRBV30 and J usage is TRBJ2-7; 8 bases agree with TRBD2. The CDR3 is 14 amino acids. V was clipped by 4 bases and J by 3 bases; unmatched bases: 8. Per germline, CDR1 GTSNPN and CDR2 SVGIG (reference sequence). CDR3 loop: CAWKAGTRIYEQYF. In nucleotides, the CDR3 is TGTGCCTGGAAAGCCGGGACTAGGATCTACGAGCAGTACTTC.

V usage is TRBV4-1 and J usage is TRBJ1-1; D is uncertain. The CDR3 spans 17 residues. V was cut by 0 bases and J by 0 bases, with 14 bases left in between. Germline CDR1 and CDR2: MGHRA and YSYEKL. The CDR3 region has the DNA TGCGCCAGCAGCCAAGATCGGGTCAGCTACATGAACACTGAAGCTTTCTTT. It encodes CASSQDRVSYMNTEAFF.

V usage is TRBV5-1 and J usage is TRBJ1-4, with D possibly matching TRBD1 (6 bases). Trimming pared 0 bases from V and 5 bases from J, leaving 8 bases between. The germline V gene encodes CDR1 SGHRS and CDR2 YFSETQ. The CDR3 consists of 14 residues. This chain's CDR3 is CASSLGTVNEKLFF. The CDR3 DNA follows: TGCGCCAGCAGCTTGGGGACAGTCAATGAAAAACTGTTTTTT.

The rearrangement uses TRBV6-4 and TRBJ2-7; TRBD1 might be the D (5 bases). This CDR3 contains 12 residues. CDR1 and CDR2 (germline): MRHNA, SNTAGT. The V end lost 11 bases, the J end lost 4 bases, and 15 bases lay between the germline ends. Here the CDR3 DNA reads TGTGCCGGCCAAAAGGGGCAGTACGAGCAGTACTTC. Translation gives CAGQKGQYEQYF.

In its sample, this clone was seen once. This chain links TRBV7-9 with TRBJ1-4; D is ambiguous. V was shortened by 4 bases and J by 6 bases, with 6 bases between the two germline ends. The CDR3 is made up of 12 amino acids. The germline V gene encodes CDR1 SEHNR and CDR2 FQNEAQ (reference sequence). The CDR3 coding sequence is TGTGCCAGCAGCTCGCTAGATGAAAAACTGTTTTTT. Residues: CASSSLDEKLFF.

The gene calls are TRBV24-1 and TRBJ2-1; the match to TRBD2 covers 10 bases. V dropped 3 bases and J dropped 7; count of bases not matched to a gene: 5. The germline V gene encodes CDR1 KGHDR and CDR2 SFDVKD. The CDR3 extends over 15 amino acids. The CDR3 loop reads CATSDQAGGRNEQFF. The CDR3 DNA reads as TGTGCCACCAGTGATCAAGCGGGAGGGAGGAATGAGCAGTTCTTC.

The chain joins TRBV10-1 to TRBJ1-1; perhaps TRBD1 as D (5 bases). Germline CDR1 reads WNHNN; CDR2 reads SYGVQD (reference sequence). V lost 0 bases to trimming and J lost 5 bases, with 13 bases between them. CDR3 length: 15 amino acids. The CDR3 region has the DNA TGCGCCAGCAGTGAGTCTCCGGGCCGGGGGACTGAAGCTTTCTTT. This gives the protein CASSESPGRGTEAFF.

V usage is TRBV21-1 and J usage is TRBJ2-4; TRBD2, the table's D call, lacks a check against the DNA. TRBV21-1 is described as a pseudogene. The CDR3 loop spans 18 amino acids. The DNA of the CDR3 is TGTGCCACCCACCGGCAGTCTAGGTTAGTCCTAGCCAAAAACATTCAGTACTTC. Translating gives CATHRQSRLVLAKNIQYF.

This clone was seen more than once but under ten times. This sequence joins TRBV27 and TRBJ1-6, with D unclear. Germline CDR1 reads MNHEY; CDR2 reads SMNVEV (reference sequence). CDR3 length equals 14 residues. The ends were cut back, 3 bases at V and 6 bases at J, with 9 bases in the middle. The CDR3 nucleotides are TGTGCCAGCAGTTTGGGCCAGGTTAATTCACCCCTCCACTTT. This encodes CASSLGQVNSPLHF.